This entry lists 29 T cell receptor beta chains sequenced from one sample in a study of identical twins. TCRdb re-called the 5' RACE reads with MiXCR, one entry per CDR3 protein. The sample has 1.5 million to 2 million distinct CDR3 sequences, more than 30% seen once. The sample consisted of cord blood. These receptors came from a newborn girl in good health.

In nucleotides, the CDR3 is TGTGCCAGCAGCCCGGACCGGGACAGGATTTCCTACGAGCAGTACTTC. Its protein product is CASSPDRDRISYEQYF. J is TRBJ2-7 and V is TRBV12-3 or TRBV12-4, with TRBD1 matching over 8 bases. Germline trimming cut 6 bases from V and 1 base from J; bases unmatched to any gene: 11. This CDR3 has 16 amino acids.

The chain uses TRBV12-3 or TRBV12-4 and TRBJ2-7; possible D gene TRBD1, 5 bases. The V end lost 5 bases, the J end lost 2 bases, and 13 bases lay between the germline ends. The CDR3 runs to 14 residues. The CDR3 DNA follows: TGTGCCAGCAGTATACGGACACTTACCTACGAGCAGTACTTC. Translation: CASSIRTLTYEQYF.

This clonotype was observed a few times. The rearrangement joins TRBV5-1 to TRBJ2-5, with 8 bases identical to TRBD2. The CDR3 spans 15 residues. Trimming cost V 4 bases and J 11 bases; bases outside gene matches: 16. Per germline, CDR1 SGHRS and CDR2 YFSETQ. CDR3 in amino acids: CASSDTGTRLREQYF. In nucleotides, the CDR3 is TGCGCCAGCAGCGATACCGGGACTAGGTTGCGGGAGCAGTACTTC. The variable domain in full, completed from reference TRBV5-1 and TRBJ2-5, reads KAGVTQTPRYLIKTRGQQVTLSCSPISGHRSVSWYQQTPGQGLQFLFEYFSETQRNKGNFPGRFSGRQFSNSRSEMNVSTLELGDSALYLCASSDTGTRLREQYFGPGTRLLVL.

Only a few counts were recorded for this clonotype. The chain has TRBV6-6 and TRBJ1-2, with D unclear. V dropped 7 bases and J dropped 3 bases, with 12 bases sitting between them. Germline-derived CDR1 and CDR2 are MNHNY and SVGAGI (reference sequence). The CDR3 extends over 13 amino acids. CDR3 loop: CASIGRVDYGYTF. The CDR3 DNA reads TGTGCCAGCATTGGGAGGGTTGACTATGGCTACACCTTC.

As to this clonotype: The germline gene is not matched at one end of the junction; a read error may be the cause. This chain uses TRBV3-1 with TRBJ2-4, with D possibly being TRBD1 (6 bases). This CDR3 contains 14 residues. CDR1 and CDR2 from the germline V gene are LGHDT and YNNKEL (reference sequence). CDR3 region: CASSHGKGENIRYF. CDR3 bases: TGTGCCAGCAGCCATGGGAAGGGGGAAAACATTCGGTACTTC.

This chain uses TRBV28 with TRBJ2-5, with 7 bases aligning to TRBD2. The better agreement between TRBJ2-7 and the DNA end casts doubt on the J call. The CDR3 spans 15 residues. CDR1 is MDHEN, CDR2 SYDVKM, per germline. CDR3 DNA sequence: TGTGCCAGCAGTCCTATTCAGCGGGGTCCCTACGAGCAGTACTTC. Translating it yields CASSPIQRGPYEQYF.

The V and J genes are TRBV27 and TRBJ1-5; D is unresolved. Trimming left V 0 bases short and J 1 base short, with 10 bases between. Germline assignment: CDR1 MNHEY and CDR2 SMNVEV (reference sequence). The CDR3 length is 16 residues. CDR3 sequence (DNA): TGTGCCAGCAGTTTATCTGGGCCCGGGAGCAATCAGCCCCAGCATTTT. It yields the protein CASSLSGPGSNQPQHF.

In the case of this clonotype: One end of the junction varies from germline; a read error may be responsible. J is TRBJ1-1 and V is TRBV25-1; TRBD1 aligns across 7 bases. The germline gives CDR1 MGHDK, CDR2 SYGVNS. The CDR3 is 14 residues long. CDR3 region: CASSEVGRGTGAFF. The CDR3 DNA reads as TGTGCCAGCAGTGAAGTGGGCAGGGGGACTGGAGCTTTCTTT. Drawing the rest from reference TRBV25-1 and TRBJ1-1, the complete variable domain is EADIYQTPRYLVIGTGKKITLECSQTMGHDKMYWYQQDPGMELHLIHYSYGVNSTEKGDLSSESTVSRIRTEHFPLTLESARPSHTSQYLCASSEVGRGTGAFFGQGTRLTVV.

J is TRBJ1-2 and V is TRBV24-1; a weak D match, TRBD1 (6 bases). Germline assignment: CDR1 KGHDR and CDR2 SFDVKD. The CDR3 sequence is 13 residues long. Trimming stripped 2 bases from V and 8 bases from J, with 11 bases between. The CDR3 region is CATSDWAGVGYTF. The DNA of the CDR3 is TGTGCCACCAGTGATTGGGCAGGGGTCGGCTACACCTTC.

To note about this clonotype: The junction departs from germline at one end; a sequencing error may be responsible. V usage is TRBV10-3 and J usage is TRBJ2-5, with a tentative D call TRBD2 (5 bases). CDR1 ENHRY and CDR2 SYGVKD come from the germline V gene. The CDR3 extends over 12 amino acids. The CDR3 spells CAIGLAQGTQYF. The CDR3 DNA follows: TGTGCCATCGGTCTAGCACAAGGGACCCAGTACTTC.

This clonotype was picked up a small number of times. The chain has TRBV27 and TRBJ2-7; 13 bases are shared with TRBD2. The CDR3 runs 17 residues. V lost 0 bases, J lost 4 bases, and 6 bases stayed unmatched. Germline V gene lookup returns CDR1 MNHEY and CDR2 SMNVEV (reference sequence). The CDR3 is CASSLSPTSGRSYEQYF. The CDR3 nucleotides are TGTGCCAGCAGTTTATCCCCGACTAGCGGGAGGTCGTACGAGCAGTACTTC.

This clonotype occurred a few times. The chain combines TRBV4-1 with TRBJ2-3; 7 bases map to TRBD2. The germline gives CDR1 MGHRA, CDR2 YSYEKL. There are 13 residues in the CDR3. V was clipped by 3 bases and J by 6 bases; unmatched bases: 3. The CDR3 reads CASSHPLADTQYF. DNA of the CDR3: TGCGCCAGCAGCCATCCACTAGCGGATACGCAGTATTTT.

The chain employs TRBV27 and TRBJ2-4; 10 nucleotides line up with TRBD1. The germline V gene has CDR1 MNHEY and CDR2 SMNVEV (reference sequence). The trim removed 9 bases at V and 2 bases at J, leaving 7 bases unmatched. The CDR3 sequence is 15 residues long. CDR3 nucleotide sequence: TGTGCCAGTAGACAGGGGGCGCCGACCAAAAACATTCAGTACTTC. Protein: CASRQGAPTKNIQYF.

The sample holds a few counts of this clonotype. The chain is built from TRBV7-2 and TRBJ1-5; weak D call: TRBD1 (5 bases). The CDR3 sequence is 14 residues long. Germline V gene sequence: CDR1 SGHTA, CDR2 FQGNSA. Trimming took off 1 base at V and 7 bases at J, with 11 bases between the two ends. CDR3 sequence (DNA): TGTGCCAGCAGCTTAGAGGGGCGGGTCCAGCCCCAGCATTTT. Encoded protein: CASSLEGRVQPQHF.

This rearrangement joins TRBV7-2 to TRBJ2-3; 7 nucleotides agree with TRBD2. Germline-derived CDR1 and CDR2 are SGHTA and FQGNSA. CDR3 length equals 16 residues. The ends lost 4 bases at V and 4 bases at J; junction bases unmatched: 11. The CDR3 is CASSSHSGGGADTQYF. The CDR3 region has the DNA TGTGCCAGCAGCTCCCATTCGGGAGGAGGAGCAGATACGCAGTATTTT.

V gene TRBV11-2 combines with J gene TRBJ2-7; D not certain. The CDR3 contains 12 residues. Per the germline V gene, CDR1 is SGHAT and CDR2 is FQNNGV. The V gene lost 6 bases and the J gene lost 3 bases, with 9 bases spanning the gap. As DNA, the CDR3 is TGTGCCAGCAGTTTCGGATACTACGAGCAGTACTTC. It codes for CASSFGYYEQYF. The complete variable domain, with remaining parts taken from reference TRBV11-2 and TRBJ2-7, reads EAGVAQSPRYKIIEKRQSVAFWCNPISGHATLYWYQQILGQGPKLLIQFQNNGVVDDSQLPKDRFSAERLKGVDSTLKIQPAKLEDSAVYLCASSFGYYEQYFGPGTRLTVT.

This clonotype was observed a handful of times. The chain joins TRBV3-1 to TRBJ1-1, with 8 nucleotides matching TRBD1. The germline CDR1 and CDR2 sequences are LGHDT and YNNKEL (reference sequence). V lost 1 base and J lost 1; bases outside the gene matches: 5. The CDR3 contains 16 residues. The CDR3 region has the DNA TGTGCCAGCAGCCAAGCGGGGACAGGACCGAACACTGAAGCTTTCTTT. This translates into CASSQAGTGPNTEAFF.

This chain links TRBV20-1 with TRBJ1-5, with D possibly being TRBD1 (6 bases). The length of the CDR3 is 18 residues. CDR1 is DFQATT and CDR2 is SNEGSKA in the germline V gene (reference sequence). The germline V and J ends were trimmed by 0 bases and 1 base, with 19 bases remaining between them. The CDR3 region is CSARDRRVGGGSNQPQHF. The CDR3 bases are TGCAGTGCTAGAGATAGACGCGTCGGGGGCGGGAGCAATCAGCCCCAGCATTTT.

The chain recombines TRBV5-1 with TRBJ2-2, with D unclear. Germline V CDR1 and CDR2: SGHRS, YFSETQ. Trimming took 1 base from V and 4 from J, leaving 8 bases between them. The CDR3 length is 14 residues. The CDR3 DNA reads TGCGCCAGCAGCTTGTTCCAGAGCACCGGGGAGCTGTTTTTT. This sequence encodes CASSLFQSTGELFF.

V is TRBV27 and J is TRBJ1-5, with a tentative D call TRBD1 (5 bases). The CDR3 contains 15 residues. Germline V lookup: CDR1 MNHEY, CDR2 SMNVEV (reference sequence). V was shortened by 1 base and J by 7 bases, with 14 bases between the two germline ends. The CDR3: CASSLFWGPGQPQHF. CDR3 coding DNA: TGTGCCAGCAGTTTATTCTGGGGACCGGGGCAGCCCCAGCATTTT.

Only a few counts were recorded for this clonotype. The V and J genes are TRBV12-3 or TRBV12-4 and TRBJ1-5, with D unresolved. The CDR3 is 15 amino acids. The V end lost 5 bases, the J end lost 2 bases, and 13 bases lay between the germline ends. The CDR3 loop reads CASSPRNGGNQPQHF. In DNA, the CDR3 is TGTGCCAGCAGTCCTAGGAACGGGGGCAATCAGCCCCAGCATTTT.

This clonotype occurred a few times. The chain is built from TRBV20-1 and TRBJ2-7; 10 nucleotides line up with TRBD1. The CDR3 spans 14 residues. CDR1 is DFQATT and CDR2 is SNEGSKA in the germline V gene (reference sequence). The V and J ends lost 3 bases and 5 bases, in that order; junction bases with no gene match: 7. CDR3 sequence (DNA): TGCAGTGCTAGTTTGGCGGACAGGGGGGACGAGCAGTACTTC. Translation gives CSASLADRGDEQYF.

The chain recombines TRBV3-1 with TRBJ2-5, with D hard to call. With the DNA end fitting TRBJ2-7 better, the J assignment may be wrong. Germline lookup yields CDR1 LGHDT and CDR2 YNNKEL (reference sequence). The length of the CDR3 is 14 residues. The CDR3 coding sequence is TGTGCCAGCAGCCAAGATCCCGAATCCCACGAGCAGTACTTC. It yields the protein CASSQDPESHEQYF.

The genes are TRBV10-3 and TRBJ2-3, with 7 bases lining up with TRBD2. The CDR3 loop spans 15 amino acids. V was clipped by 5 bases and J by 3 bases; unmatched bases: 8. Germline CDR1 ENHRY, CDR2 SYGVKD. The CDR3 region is CAISKAGLGTDTQYF. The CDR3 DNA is TGTGCCATCAGTAAAGCGGGATTGGGGACAGATACGCAGTATTTT.

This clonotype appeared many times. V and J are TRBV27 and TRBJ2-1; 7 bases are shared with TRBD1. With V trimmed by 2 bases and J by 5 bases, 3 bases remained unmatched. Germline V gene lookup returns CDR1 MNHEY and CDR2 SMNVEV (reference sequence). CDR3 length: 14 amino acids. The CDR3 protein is CASSLNRGNNEQFF. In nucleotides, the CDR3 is TGTGCCAGCAGTTTAAACAGGGGAAACAATGAGCAGTTCTTC.

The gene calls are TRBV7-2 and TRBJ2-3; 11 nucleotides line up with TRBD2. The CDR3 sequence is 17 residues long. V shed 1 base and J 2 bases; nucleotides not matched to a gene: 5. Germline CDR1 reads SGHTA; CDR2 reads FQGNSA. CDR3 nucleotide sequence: TGTGCCAGCAGCTTAGACCGACTAGCGGGGACCACAGATACGCAGTATTTT. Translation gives CASSLDRLAGTTDTQYF.

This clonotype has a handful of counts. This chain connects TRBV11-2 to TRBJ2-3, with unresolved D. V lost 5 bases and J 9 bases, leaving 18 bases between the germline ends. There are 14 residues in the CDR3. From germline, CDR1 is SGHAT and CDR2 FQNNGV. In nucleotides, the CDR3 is TGTGCCAGCAGCACTCAGAGATATTCGGAGACGCAGTATTTT. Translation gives CASSTQRYSETQYF.

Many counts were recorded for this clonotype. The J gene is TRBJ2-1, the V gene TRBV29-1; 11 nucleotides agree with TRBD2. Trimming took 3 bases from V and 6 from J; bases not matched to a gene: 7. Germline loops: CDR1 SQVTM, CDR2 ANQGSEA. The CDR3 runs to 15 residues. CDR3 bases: TGCAGCGTTGAGACCGGGACTAGCGGCCGCAATGAGCAGTTCTTC. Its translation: CSVETGTSGRNEQFF.

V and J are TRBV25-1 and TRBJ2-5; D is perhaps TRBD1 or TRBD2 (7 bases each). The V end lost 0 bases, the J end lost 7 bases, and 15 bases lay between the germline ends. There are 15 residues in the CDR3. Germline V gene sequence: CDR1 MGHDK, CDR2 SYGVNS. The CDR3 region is CASSEYWGRGGTQYF. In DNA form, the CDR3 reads TGTGCCAGCAGTGAATATTGGGGCAGGGGGGGGACCCAGTACTTC.